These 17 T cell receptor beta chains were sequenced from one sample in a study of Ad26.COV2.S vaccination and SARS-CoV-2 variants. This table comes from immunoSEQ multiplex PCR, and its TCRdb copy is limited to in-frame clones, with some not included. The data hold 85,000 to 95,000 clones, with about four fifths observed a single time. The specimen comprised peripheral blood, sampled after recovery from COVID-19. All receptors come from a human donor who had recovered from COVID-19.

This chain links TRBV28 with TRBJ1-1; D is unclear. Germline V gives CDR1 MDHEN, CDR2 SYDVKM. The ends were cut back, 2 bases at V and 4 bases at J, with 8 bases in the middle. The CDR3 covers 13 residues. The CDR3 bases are TGTGCCAGCAGTTTACGGCAGTTCACTGAAGCTTTCTTT. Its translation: CASSLRQFTEAFF. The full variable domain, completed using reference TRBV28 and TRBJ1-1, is DVKVTQSSRYLVKRTGEKVFLECVQDMDHENMFWYRQDPGLGLRLIYFSYDVKMKEKGDIPEGYSVSREKKERFSLILESASTNQTSMYLCASSLRQFTEAFFGQGTRLTVV.

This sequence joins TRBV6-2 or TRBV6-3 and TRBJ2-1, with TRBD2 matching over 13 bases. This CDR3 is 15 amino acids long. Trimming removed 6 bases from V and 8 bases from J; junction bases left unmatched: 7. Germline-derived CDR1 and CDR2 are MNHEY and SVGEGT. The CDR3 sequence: CASSARLAGGDEQFF. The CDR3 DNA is TGTGCCAGCAGCGCCCGACTAGCGGGAGGAGATGAGCAGTTCTTC.

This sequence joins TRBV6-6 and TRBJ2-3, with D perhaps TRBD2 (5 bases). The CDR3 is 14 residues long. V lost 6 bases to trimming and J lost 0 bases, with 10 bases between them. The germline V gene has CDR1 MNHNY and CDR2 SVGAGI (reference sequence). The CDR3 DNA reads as TGTGCCAGCAGGCCACGGGGTAGCACAGATACGCAGTATTTT. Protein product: CASRPRGSTDTQYF.

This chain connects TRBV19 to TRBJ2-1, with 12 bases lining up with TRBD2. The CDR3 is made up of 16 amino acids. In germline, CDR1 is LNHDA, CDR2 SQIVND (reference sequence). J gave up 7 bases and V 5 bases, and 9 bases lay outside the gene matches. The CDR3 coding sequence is TGTGCCAGTAGTCCTAGGACTAGCGGGGTGGGTAATGAGCAGTTCTTC. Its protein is CASSPRTSGVGNEQFF.

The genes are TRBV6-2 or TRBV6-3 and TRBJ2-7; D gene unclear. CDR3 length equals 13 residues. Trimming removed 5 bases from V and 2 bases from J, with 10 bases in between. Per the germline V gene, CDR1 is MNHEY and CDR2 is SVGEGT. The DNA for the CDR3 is TGTGCCAGCAGTCAAACAGAGACCTACGAGCAGTACTTC. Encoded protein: CASSQTETYEQYF.

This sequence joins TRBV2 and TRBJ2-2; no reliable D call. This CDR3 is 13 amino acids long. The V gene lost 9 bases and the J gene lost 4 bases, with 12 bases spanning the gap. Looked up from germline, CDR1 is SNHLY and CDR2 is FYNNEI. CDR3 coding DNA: TGTGCCAGTTACAGAGGTATCACCGGGGAGCTGTTTTTT. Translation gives CASYRGITGELFF.

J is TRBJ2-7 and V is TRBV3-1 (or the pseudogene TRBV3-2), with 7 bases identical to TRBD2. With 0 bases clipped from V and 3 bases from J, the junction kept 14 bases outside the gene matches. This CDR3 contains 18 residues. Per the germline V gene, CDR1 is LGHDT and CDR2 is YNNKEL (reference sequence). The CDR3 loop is CASSQDLFPAGWDYEQYF. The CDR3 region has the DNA TGTGCCAGCAGCCAAGATCTGTTTCCAGCGGGATGGGACTACGAGCAGTACTTC.

The CDR3 nucleotides are TGTGCCACCTCTCTCGAGAATTATAGCAATCAGCCCCAGCATTTT. Amino acids: CATSLENYSNQPQHF. The chain is built from TRBV15 and TRBJ1-5; the D is unclear. The CDR3 covers 15 residues. Trimming took off 8 bases at V and 0 bases at J, with 14 bases between the two ends. Germline V gene lookup returns CDR1 LNHNV and CDR2 YYDKDF (reference sequence).

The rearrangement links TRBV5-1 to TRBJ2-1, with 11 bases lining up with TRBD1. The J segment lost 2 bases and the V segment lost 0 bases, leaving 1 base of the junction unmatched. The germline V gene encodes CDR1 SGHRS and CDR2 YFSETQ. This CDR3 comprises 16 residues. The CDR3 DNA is TGCGCCAGCAGCTTGGAGGGACAGGGGGCCTACAATGAGCAGTTCTTC. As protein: CASSLEGQGAYNEQFF. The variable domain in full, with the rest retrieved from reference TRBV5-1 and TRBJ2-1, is KAGVTQTPRYLIKTRGQQVTLSCSPISGHRSVSWYQQTPGQGLQFLFEYFSETQRNKGNFPGRFSGRQFSNSRSEMNVSTLELGDSALYLCASSLEGQGAYNEQFFGPGTRLTVL.

The CDR3 is CASSYSGQGGLYEQYF. The CDR3 bases are TGTGCCAGCAGTTATTCTGGACAGGGAGGCCTCTACGAGCAGTACTTC. This chain joins TRBV28 and TRBJ2-7, with 8 bases aligning to TRBD1. Germline CDR1 reads MDHEN; CDR2 reads SYDVKM. This CDR3 spans 16 amino acids. The V and J ends lost 4 bases and 3 bases, in that order; junction bases with no gene match: 11.

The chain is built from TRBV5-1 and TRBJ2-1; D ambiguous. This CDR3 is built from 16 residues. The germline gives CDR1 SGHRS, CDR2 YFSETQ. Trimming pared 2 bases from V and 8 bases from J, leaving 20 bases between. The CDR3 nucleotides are TGCGCCAGCAGCTTTCTGATTGGTAACCCCTGGGATGAGCAGTTCTTC. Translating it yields CASSFLIGNPWDEQFF.

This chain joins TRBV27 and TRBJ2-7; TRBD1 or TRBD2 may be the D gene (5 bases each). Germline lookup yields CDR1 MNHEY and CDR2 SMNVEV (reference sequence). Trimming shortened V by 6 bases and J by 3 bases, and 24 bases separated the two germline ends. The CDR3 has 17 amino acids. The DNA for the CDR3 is TGTGCCAGCAGGCTCTATCCACCGGGACCAGCGAACTACGAGCAGTACTTC. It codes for CASRLYPPGPANYEQYF.

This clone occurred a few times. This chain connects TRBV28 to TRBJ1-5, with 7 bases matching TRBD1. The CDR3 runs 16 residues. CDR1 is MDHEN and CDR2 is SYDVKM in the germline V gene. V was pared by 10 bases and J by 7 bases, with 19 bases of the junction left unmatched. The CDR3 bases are TGTGCCACCCGAATACCCCGACAGGGTTCTTGGCAGCCCCAGCATTTT. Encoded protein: CATRIPRQGSWQPQHF.

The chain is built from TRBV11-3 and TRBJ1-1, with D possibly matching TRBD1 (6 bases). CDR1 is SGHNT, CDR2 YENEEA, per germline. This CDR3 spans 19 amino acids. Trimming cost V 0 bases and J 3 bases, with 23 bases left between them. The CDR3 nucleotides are TGTGCCAGCAGCTTAGATTCGGTACTAACTTCCAGGGGCGACACTGAAGCTTTCTTT. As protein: CASSLDSVLTSRGDTEAFF.

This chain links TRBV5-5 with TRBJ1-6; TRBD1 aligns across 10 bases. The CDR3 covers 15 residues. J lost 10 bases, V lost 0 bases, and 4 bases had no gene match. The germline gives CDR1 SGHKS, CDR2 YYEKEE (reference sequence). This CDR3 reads CASSLVGTGDSPLHF. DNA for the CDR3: TGTGCCAGCAGCTTGGTGGGGACAGGGGACTCACCCCTCCACTTT.

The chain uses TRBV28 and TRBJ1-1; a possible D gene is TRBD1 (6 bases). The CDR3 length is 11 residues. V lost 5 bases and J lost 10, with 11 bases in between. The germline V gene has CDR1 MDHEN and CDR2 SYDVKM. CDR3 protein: CASSTGASAFF. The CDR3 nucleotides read TGTGCCAGCAGTACGGGGGCCTCAGCTTTCTTT.

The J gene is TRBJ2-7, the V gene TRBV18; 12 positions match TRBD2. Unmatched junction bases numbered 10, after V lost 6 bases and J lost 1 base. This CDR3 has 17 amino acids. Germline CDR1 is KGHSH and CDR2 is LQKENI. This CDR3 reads CASSLTSGSPLSYEQYF. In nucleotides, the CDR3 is TGTGCCAGCTCCCTGACTAGCGGGAGTCCATTATCCTACGAGCAGTACTTC.